This is a list of T cell receptor beta chains from one sample in a study of breast tumors, draining lymph nodes, adjacent tissues. MiXCR, run by TCRdb on the multiplex PCR reads, gives a single entry per CDR3 protein. Of roughly 130,000 distinct CDR3 sequences listed, nearly 20% are singletons. Sequenced material: axillary lymph node tissue. These receptors all stem from a female donor with breast cancer. Some clones in this sample may be carry-over from other donors' samples. The CDR3 runs from the conserved cysteine through the conserved F or W. The order of the fields is J gene, V gene, D gene, clone size, CDR3 protein, CDR3 DNA. D genes are given only for firm matches. Size values are once, few and many counts, or a class for expanded clones, and some rows have none.

>TRBJ1-4|TRBV15|TRBD1|many
CATSRDRDRANEKLFF
TGTGCCACCAGCAGAGATCGGGACAGGGCTAATGAAAAACTGTTTTTT
>TRBJ2-6|TRBV11-2|TRBD2|many
CASSLGGSGANVLTF
TGCGCCAGCAGCTTGGGGGGGTCTGGGGCCAACGTCCTGACTTTC
>TRBJ2-7|TRBV18|TRBD1|many
CASSIDRASYEQYF
TGTGCCAGCTCAATCGACAGGGCTTCCTACGAGCAGTACTTC
>TRBJ2-5|TRBV2|TRBD2|many
CASSPGTSGGPGPF
TGTGCCAGCAGTCCCGGGACTAGCGGGGGGCCCGGCCCCTTC
>TRBJ1-2|TRBV3-1|TRBD1|many
CASSQSTGGAFGYGYTF
TGTGCCAGCAGCCAATCGACAGGGGGCGCGTTCGGCTATGGCTACACCTTC
>TRBJ2-1|TRBV6-1|TRBD2|-
CASSEGGRYNGQFF
TGTGCCAGCAGCGAGGGCGGGAGATACAATGGGCAGTTCTTC
>TRBJ1-3|TRBV20-1|-|many
CSAGDPAGNTIYF
TGCAGTGCTGGGGATCCGGCGGGAAACACCATATATTTT
>TRBJ2-2|TRBV11-2|-|few
CASSLEGHGELFF
TGTGCCAGCAGCTTGGAGGGACACGGGGAGCTGTTTTTT
>TRBJ2-5|TRBV11-2|-|many
CASSVTGWKTQYF
TGTGCCAGCAGCGTCACAGGGTGGAAGACCCAGTACTTC
>TRBJ2-3|TRBV6-6|-|many
CASTRTPRTDTQYF
TGTGCCAGCACCAGGACTCCACGCACAGATACGCAGTATTTT
>TRBJ2-7|TRBV28|-|once
CASSPATGTGYAKRYF
TGTGCCAGCAGTCCGGCAACCGGAACAGGGTATGCCAAGCGGTACTTC
>TRBJ2-3|TRBV4-2|-|many
CASSQRLDTDTQYF
TGTGCCAGCAGCCAAAGACTAGATACAGATACGCAGTATTTT
>TRBJ1-2|TRBV10-3|TRBD1|many
CATKGTGTSYTF
TGTGCCACAAAGGGGACAGGGACAAGCTACACCTTC
>TRBJ2-1|TRBV4-2|TRBD2|many
CASSPETSGRSNEQFF
TGTGCCAGCAGCCCCGAGACTAGCGGGAGATCGAATGAGCAGTTCTTC
>TRBJ2-1|TRBV7-9|-|many
CASSLGLTGNTYNEQFF
TGTGCCAGCAGCTTAGGTTTGACAGGTAACACCTACAATGAGCAGTTCTTC
>TRBJ2-7|TRBV12-3/TRBV12-4|-|many
CASSFADSSYEQYF
TGTGCCAGCAGTTTTGCGGACAGCTCCTACGAGCAGTACTTC
>TRBJ2-1|TRBV5-1|-|many
CASSLVGGRNEQFF
TGCGCCAGCAGCTTGGTAGGGGGTCGGAATGAGCAGTTCTTC
>TRBJ2-1|TRBV7-6|TRBD1|many
CASSLVGTAYNEQFF
TGTGCCAGCAGCTTAGTTGGGACAGCCTACAATGAGCAGTTCTTC
>TRBJ2-1|TRBV20-1|-|many
CSAFMKTYNEQFF
TGCAGTGCTTTTATGAAAACGTACAATGAGCAGTTCTTC
>TRBJ2-1|TRBV10-1|TRBD2|many
CASSGALAVISYNEQFF
TGCGCCAGCAGTGGGGCTCTAGCGGTGATCTCCTACAATGAGCAGTTCTTC
>TRBJ2-2|TRBV19|-|-
CASIAPGGVGELFF
TGTGCCAGTATAGCTCCCGGAGGGGTCGGGGAGCTGTTTTTT
>TRBJ2-3|TRBV11-2|-|many
CASSPLQGTDTQYF
TGTGCCAGCAGCCCTCTGCAGGGCACAGATACGCAGTATTTT
>TRBJ1-2|TRBV5-1|-|many
CASSSTPQARSTPYGYTF
TGCGCCAGCAGCTCAACACCCCAGGCTCGGAGTACCCCCTATGGCTACACCTTC
>TRBJ2-2|TRBV11-3|-|many
CASSLMRDNTGELFF
TGTGCCAGCAGCTTAATGAGGGATAACACCGGGGAGCTGTTTTTT
>TRBJ2-7|TRBV20-1|TRBD2|many
CSARDRLAGTYEQYF
TGCAGTGCTAGAGATCGATTAGCGGGGACCTACGAGCAGTACTTC
>TRBJ2-1|TRBV11-2|TRBD2|many
CASTMGLTYNEQFF
TGTGCCAGCACCATGGGACTAACCTACAATGAGCAGTTCTTC
>TRBJ2-2|TRBV4-1|-|many
CASSQAGSGELFF
TGCGCCAGCAGCCAAGCAGGGTCCGGGGAGCTGTTTTTT
>TRBJ2-5|TRBV7-2|-|many
CASSIAETQYF
TGTGCCAGCAGCATAGCGGAGACCCAGTACTTC
>TRBJ1-5|TRBV7-3|-|many
CASSLTGGDQPQHF
TGTGCCAGCAGCTTAACAGGGGGGGATCAGCCCCAGCATTTT
>TRBJ2-7|TRBV29-1|-|many
CSALLTGPYEQYF
TGCAGCGCCCTACTGACAGGCCCCTACGAGCAGTACTTC
>TRBJ2-3|TRBV29-1|-|many
CSVDPVGGRTDTQYF
TGCAGCGTTGACCCTGTGGGGGGGCGCACAGATACGCAGTATTTT
>TRBJ2-7|TRBV29-1|TRBD2|many
CSALASRNKSYEQYF
TGCAGCGCACTAGCGAGCCGAAACAAATCCTACGAGCAGTACTTC
>TRBJ2-2|TRBV7-6|TRBD1|-
CASSSGTGINIGELLF
TGTGCCAGCAGCTCCGGGACAGGGATTAATATCGGGGAGCTGCTTTTT
>TRBJ1-2|TRBV20-1|-|many
CSARQEDGYTF
TGCAGTGCACGACAGGAGGATGGCTACACCTTC
>TRBJ2-3|TRBV2|-|many
CATRGDLGDTQYF
TGTGCCACCCGAGGGGACCTGGGAGATACGCAGTATTTT
>TRBJ2-3|TRBV29-1|-|many
CSVEGSTDTQYF
TGCAGCGTTGAGGGCAGCACAGATACGCAGTATTTT
>TRBJ2-3|TRBV20-1|-|many
CSARWGNTDTQYF
TGCAGTGCTAGGTGGGGAAACACAGATACGCAGTATTTT
>TRBJ1-5|TRBV12-3/TRBV12-4|-|many
CASSFKRADNQPQHF
TGTGCCAGCAGTTTCAAAAGGGCAGATAATCAGCCCCAGCATTTT
>TRBJ2-2|TRBV24-1|TRBD2|many
CATSDPSTGGTGELFF
TGTGCCACCAGTGACCCCAGCACCGGGGGGACCGGGGAGCTGTTTTTT
>TRBJ2-1|TRBV19|TRBD1|many
CASSIAGQGQYNEQFF
TGTGCCAGTAGTATAGCCGGACAGGGCCAATACAATGAGCAGTTCTTC
>TRBJ1-1|TRBV20-1|-|-
CSARDIRMTEAFF
TGCAGTGCTAGAGATATTAGGATGACTGAAGCTTTCTTT
>TRBJ2-3|TRBV5-8|-|many
CASSLHTQYF
TGTGCCAGCAGCTTGCATACGCAGTATTTT
>TRBJ1-2|TRBV6-2/TRBV6-3|-|many
CASSTGLYGYTF
TGTGCCAGCAGCACAGGGCTCTATGGCTACACCTTC
>TRBJ1-2|TRBV28|-|few
CASVGTDYGYTF
TGTGCCAGCGTCGGGACGGACTATGGCTACACCTTC
>TRBJ2-1|TRBV10-1|TRBD1|many
CASGTTGLSYNEQFF
TGCGCCAGCGGGACGACAGGGCTTTCCTACAATGAGCAGTTCTTC
>TRBJ2-7|TRBV5-1|-|many
CASSLDPGVPYEQYF
TGCGCCAGCAGCTTGGACCCAGGGGTCCCCTACGAGCAGTACTTC
>TRBJ2-3|TRBV20-1|TRBD1|many
CSAPFGQVVTDTQYF
TGCAGTGCGCCCTTTGGACAGGTGGTAACAGATACGCAGTATTTT
>TRBJ1-2|TRBV10-2|TRBD1|many
CASSPGQDVYTF
TGCGCCAGCAGTCCGGGACAGGATGTCTACACCTTC
>TRBJ1-2|TRBV20-1|-|many
CSTSQRGVGYGYTF
TGCAGTACCTCTCAACGAGGGGTAGGCTATGGCTACACCTTC
>TRBJ2-7|TRBV20-1|TRBD2|many
CSASRSETSGTYEQYF
TGCAGTGCTTCCCGGTCTGAGACTAGCGGAACCTACGAGCAGTACTTC
>TRBJ1-4|TRBV5-4|-|many
CASSLRGFGEAREKLFF
TGTGCCAGCAGCTTGCGAGGTTTCGGGGAAGCTCGAGAAAAACTGTTTTTT
>TRBJ2-2|TRBV19|-|many
CASNSQGRAGELFF
TGTGCCAGTAATTCTCAGGGTCGTGCCGGGGAGCTGTTTTTT
>TRBJ1-2|TRBV7-2|TRBD1|many
CASSQTGTSNYGYTF
TGTGCCAGCAGCCAGACAGGGACCTCTAACTATGGCTACACCTTC